A selection of T cell receptor beta chains follows, all from one sample in a study of blood T cell repertoires in COVID-19. Profiled with immunoSEQ multiplex PCR; TCRdb holds only in-frame clones, not every one. In the table there are 110,000 to 150,000 clones, roughly four fifths of which are singletons. Input material: PBMCs or T cells enriched from blood (not recorded which). Receptors were obtained from a woman between 18 and 29 years old who had been exposed to COVID-19. Both conserved end residues are part of each CDR3. A D gene is named only where the DNA matches it firmly. Size is omitted from some rows. Given values are once, few, many or a class for expanded clones.

d_gene	abundance	j_gene	v_gene	CDR3nt	CDR3aa
.	.	TRBJ2-3	TRBV27	TGTGCCAGCAGTTTCCTAACCGGTTCGGTCCTAGTCACAGATACGCAGTATTTT	CASSFLTGSVLVTDTQYF
.	few	TRBJ1-2	TRBV5-6	TGTGCCAGCAGCTTGGTAAAACCCGGAGGTGGCTACACCTTC	CASSLVKPGGGYTF
.	.	TRBJ2-7	TRBV6-2/TRBV6-3	TGTGCCAGCAGTTACTCGATTCGCGCCCGCTACGCAGGGGGGTCCTACGAGCAGTACTTC	CASSYSIRARYAGGSYEQYF
TRBD2	once	TRBJ2-7	TRBV4-2	TGTGCCAGCAGCCAAGATCTTGCTAGCGGGAGGGCCGACGAGCAGTACTTC	CASSQDLASGRADEQYF
TRBD2	once	TRBJ2-1	TRBV7-3	TGTGCCAGCAGCTTACTGACTAGCGGGAGCTCTGAGCAGTTCTTC	CASSLLTSGSSEQFF
TRBD1	many	TRBJ1-5	TRBV9	TGTGCCAGCAGCGTAGAACCAGGGACAGGGGAGGGTCAGCCCCAGCATTTT	CASSVEPGTGEGQPQHF
TRBD1	.	TRBJ2-4	TRBV7-8	TGTGCCAGCAGCTTAGAGACCCAGGGGGCGATTCCCAAAAACATTCAGTACTTC	CASSLETQGAIPKNIQYF
.	.	TRBJ2-7	TRBV6-2/TRBV6-3	TGTGCCAGCAGTGCCCGACTACATTCCCTTTTTCTCTCCGAGCAGTACTTC	CASSARLHSLFLSEQYF
TRBD2	.	TRBJ2-7	TRBV7-9	TGTGCCAGCAGCTTTACCACTAGCGGGGAACACTACGAGCAGTACTTC	CASSFTTSGEHYEQYF
.	.	TRBJ2-3	TRBV4-1	TGCGCCAGCAGCCTATATAGCACAGATACGCAGTATTTT	CASSLYSTDTQYF
TRBD1	.	TRBJ1-3	TRBV9	TGTGCCAGCAGCCAGACAGGGACTGGAAACACCATATATTTT	CASSQTGTGNTIYF
.	.	TRBJ2-3	TRBV5-4	TGTGCCAGCAGCCCTACTAGGAGGGGAGATACGCAGTATTTT	CASSPTRRGDTQYF
.	.	TRBJ2-6	TRBV4-3	TGCGCCAGCAGTTTCGGAGTTCACTCTGGGGCCAACGTCCTGACTTTC	CASSFGVHSGANVLTF
.	.	TRBJ1-2	TRBV5-1	TGCGCCAGCAGCTTGGACTCGAGAGGCTACACCTTC	CASSLDSRGYTF
TRBD2	once	TRBJ2-5	TRBV4-2	TGTGCCAGCAGCCAGGGACTAGCGGGACGAGAGACCCAGTACTTC	CASSQGLAGRETQYF
.	.	TRBJ1-1	TRBV11-3	TGTGCCAGCAGCGCCGGAGGAGGGGAGAACACTGAAGCTTTCTTT	CASSAGGGENTEAFF
TRBD2	.	TRBJ2-1	TRBV3-1/TRBV3-2	TGTGCCAGCAGCCAAGACCTCGGGGGGGGCAATGAGCAGTTCTTC	CASSQDLGGGNEQFF
.	.	TRBJ2-1	TRBV7-8	TGTGCCAGCAGCCGCACAGAAATGCCAAACAATGAGCAGTTCTTC	CASSRTEMPNNEQFF
TRBD1	.	TRBJ1-5	TRBV10-3	TGTGCCATCAGTGGGGGTACAGGGGTTAACGGCAATCAGCCCCAGCATTTT	CAISGGTGVNGNQPQHF
.	.	TRBJ1-2	TRBV5-5	TGTGCCAGCAGCTTGGGTGGCAGGAACTATGGCTACACCTTC	CASSLGGRNYGYTF
.	.	TRBJ1-3	TRBV6-2/TRBV6-3	TGTGCCAGCAGTTTTTGGACACTCTCTGGAAACACCATATATTTT	CASSFWTLSGNTIYF
TRBD2	.	TRBJ2-7	TRBV4-1	TGCGCCAGCAGCCAAACTAGCGGGAGTACCTACGAGCAGTACTTC	CASSQTSGSTYEQYF
.	.	TRBJ2-7	TRBV6-5	TGTGCCAGCAGTTACGGGCCCTCCTACGAGCAGTACTTC	CASSYGPSYEQYF
.	once	TRBJ2-3	TRBV11-3	TGTGCCAGCAGCTTAGTTCCTAGCTCCGCAGATACGCAGTATTTT	CASSLVPSSADTQYF
.	few	TRBJ1-6	TRBV30	TGTGCCTGGACCACCGGGACATCGTCTTCACCCCTCCACTTT	CAWTTGTSSSPLHF